The next 11 T cell receptor beta chains were all read from a single sample in a study of cytomegalovirus exposure and HLA in healthy donors. Both 60 Vbeta primers and 13 Jbeta primers went into the PCR. TCRdb keeps only in-frame clones here, not all; method: immunoSEQ multiplex PCR. This sample has approximately 110,000 clones, with 65% to 85% found just once. Sequencing input: PBMCs. The receptors were sampled from a male donor in good health and CMV-seronegative.

The chain uses TRBV5-6 and TRBJ2-2, with 7 bases identical to TRBD1. This CDR3 comprises 16 residues. Per germline, CDR1 SGHDT and CDR2 YYEEEE. V lost 4 bases to trimming and J lost 0 bases; unmatched junction nucleotides: 6. The CDR3 DNA reads TGTGCCAGCAGCCCTGGGGACAGAACGAACACCGGGGAGCTGTTTTTT. Translating gives CASSPGDRTNTGELFF.

The chain has TRBV9 and TRBJ2-1, with 8 nucleotides matching TRBD2. Germline lookup yields CDR1 SGDLS and CDR2 YYNGEE. CDR3 length: 15 amino acids. Trimming cost V 4 bases and J 9 bases; bases outside gene matches: 12. The CDR3 protein is CASSKGTRTNSEQFF. The CDR3 DNA reads TGTGCCAGCAGCAAGGGGACTAGGACTAACTCTGAGCAGTTCTTC.

The chain employs TRBV5-5 and TRBJ1-1; no firm D call. The CDR3 extends over 14 amino acids. Trimming shortened V by 3 bases and J by 0 bases, and 9 bases separated the two germline ends. CDR1 is SGHKS, CDR2 YYEKEE, per germline (reference sequence). CDR3 amino acids: CASSWEGMNTEAFF. CDR3 nucleotides: TGTGCCAGCAGCTGGGAGGGAATGAACACTGAAGCTTTCTTT. Filled out from reference TRBV5-5 and TRBJ1-1, the complete variable domain reads DAGVTQSPTHLIKTRGQQVTLRCSPISGHKSVSWYQQVLGQGPQFIFQYYEKEERGRGNFPDRFSARQFPNYSSELNVNALLLGDSALYLCASSWEGMNTEAFFGQGTRLTVV.

The rearrangement joins TRBV5-1 to TRBJ2-2, with 9 bases aligning to TRBD2. The trim removed 4 bases at V and 6 bases at J, leaving 4 bases unmatched. CDR1 SGHRS and CDR2 YFSETQ come from the germline V gene. The CDR3 has 14 amino acids. The CDR3 bases are TGCGCCAGCAGCGGGACTAGCAGTGCCGGGGAGCTGTTTTTT. Its translation is CASSGTSSAGELFF.

The chain is built from TRBV11-1 and TRBJ2-1; 13 bases are a match to TRBD2. The V gene's germline CDR1 is SGHAT and CDR2 FQDESV (reference sequence). CDR3 size: 17 residues. Trimming removed 5 bases from V and 3 bases from J; junction bases left unmatched: 7. The CDR3 DNA reads TGTGCCAGCAGCGCTTCCGGGACTAGCGGGAACTACAATGAGCAGTTCTTC. The encoded protein is CASSASGTSGNYNEQFF.

V usage is TRBV11-2 and J usage is TRBJ2-7; TRBD1 matches 8 bases. V was pared by 5 bases and J by 5 bases, with 8 bases of the junction left unmatched. CDR3 length: 14 residues. Germline V CDR1 and CDR2: SGHAT, FQNNGV. The CDR3, as DNA: TGTGCCAGCAGCATCAGGGGGCCTTTGAACGAGCAGTACTTC. This sequence encodes CASSIRGPLNEQYF.

This chain connects TRBV5-1 to TRBJ2-2; 8 bases are a match to TRBD2. Germline V gene lookup returns CDR1 SGHRS and CDR2 YFSETQ. V dropped 1 base and J dropped 5; count of bases not matched to a gene: 4. This CDR3 has 15 residues. For the CDR3, the DNA is TGCGCCAGCAGCTTGACTAGCGGAGGTACCGGGGAGCTGTTTTTT. This codes for CASSLTSGGTGELFF.

This chain links TRBV21-1 with TRBJ2-7; the listed D gene, TRBD1, was not tested against the DNA. TRBV21-1 is a pseudogene locus. CDR3 size: 13 residues. Here the CDR3 reads CASSAYRTYEQYF. The CDR3 DNA is TGTGCCAGCAGCGCGTACAGAACCTACGAGCAGTACTTC.

CDR3 protein: CASEQGVAYNSPLHF. The CDR3 DNA reads TGTGCCAGCGAACAGGGAGTCGCCTATAATTCACCCCTCCACTTT. This chain connects TRBV28 to TRBJ1-6, with a tentative D call TRBD1 (6 bases). V was cut by 8 bases and J by 2 bases, with 13 bases left in between. The CDR3 is 15 residues long. Germline CDR1 is MDHEN and CDR2 is SYDVKM. Based on the CDR3 plus reference TRBV28 and TRBJ1-6, the full variable domain is DVKVTQSSRYLVKRTGEKVFLECVQDMDHENMFWYRQDPGLGLRLIYFSYDVKMKEKGDIPEGYSVSREKKERFSLILESASTNQTSMYLCASEQGVAYNSPLHFGNGTRLTVT.

Only a few counts were recorded for this clone. CDR3 in amino acids: CASRENAGDEQFF. In DNA, the CDR3 is TGTGCCAGCAGGGAAAATGCGGGCGATGAGCAGTTCTTC. The rearrangement links TRBV28 to TRBJ2-1; tentatively, D is TRBD2 (5 bases). The CDR3 is 13 residues long. The germline V gene has CDR1 MDHEN and CDR2 SYDVKM. The V end lost 6 bases, the J end lost 8 bases, and 14 bases lay between the germline ends.

This chain uses TRBV5-1 with TRBJ2-1; D possibly corresponds to TRBD2 (5 bases). CDR1 is SGHRS and CDR2 is YFSETQ in the germline V gene. V lost 0 bases, J lost 5 bases, and 21 bases lay in between. The CDR3 extends over 18 amino acids. Written as DNA, the CDR3 is TGCGCCAGCAGCTTGGTTGTATGGGCCGGGAAAAGGGACAATGAGCAGTTCTTC. Its protein product is CASSLVVWAGKRDNEQFF.